Following are 10 T cell receptor beta chains from one sample sequenced in a study of T cells in Graves' hyperthyroidism and ophthalmopathy. Authors of the study amplified TCR beta CDR3 regions from RNA transcripts. TCR CDR3 underwent first-round RT-PCR with the HTBI primer set. Via MiXCR, TCRdb re-called the multiplex PCR reads, giving one row per CDR3 protein. Of about 350,000 distinct CDR3 sequences detected, 17% appear once; the ten largest clones hold around a third. The source material was blood. The receptors come from a woman between 25 and 40 years old with Graves' hyperthyroidism that later progressed to Graves' ophthalmopathy.

In this sample, this clonotype turned up many times. The V and J genes are TRBV2 and TRBJ1-2, with D unclear. In germline, CDR1 is SNHLY, CDR2 FYNNEI. Trimming cost V 10 bases and J 4 bases, with 19 bases left between them. This CDR3 comprises 14 residues. CDR3 region: CANGSPTDFYGYTF. The CDR3 region has the DNA TGTGCCAACGGTTCCCCTACAGATTTCTATGGCTACACCTTC.

This clonotype was found a few times. The CDR3 DNA sequence: TGTGCCAGTAGTATGGGGATCTACAATGAGCAGTTCTTC. As protein: CASSMGIYNEQFF. The chain uses TRBV19 and TRBJ2-1, with unresolved D. This CDR3 has 13 residues. V was cut by 3 bases and J by 3 bases, with 6 bases left in between. The germline V gene has CDR1 LNHDA and CDR2 SQIVND (reference sequence).

This clonotype was seen many times. This chain connects TRBV30 to TRBJ2-3; D may be TRBD1 (6 bases). The CDR3 has 15 residues. The germline V gene has CDR1 GTSNPN and CDR2 SVGIG (reference sequence). The V end lost 1 base, the J end lost 0 bases, and 11 bases lay between the germline ends. The DNA for the CDR3 is TGTGCCTGGAGTGCGGACAGTACTAGCACAGATACGCAGTATTTT. Translated, it gives CAWSADSTSTDTQYF.

Ten or more counts support this clonotype. The chain employs TRBV20-1 and TRBJ2-3; 8 bases agree with TRBD2. The germline gives CDR1 DFQATT, CDR2 SNEGSKA (reference sequence). The V gene end was trimmed by 3 bases and the J gene end by 7 bases; junction bases not matched to a gene: 15. CDR3 length: 16 amino acids. The CDR3 protein is CSASLSRGGSLYTQYF. DNA for the CDR3: TGCAGTGCTAGCCTCTCCCGGGGGGGGTCTTTATATACGCAGTATTTT.

The sample holds a few counts of this clonotype. This chain joins TRBV28 and TRBJ1-3; D not certain. Per the germline V gene, CDR1 is MDHEN and CDR2 is SYDVKM. V was cut by 5 bases and J by 0 bases, with 14 bases left in between. The CDR3 has 16 residues. The CDR3 protein is CASSMRDASSGNTIYF. CDR3 in DNA: TGTGCCAGCAGTATGAGGGATGCGAGCTCTGGAAACACCATATATTTT.

The sample holds many counts of this clonotype. CDR3 amino acids: CSASRGRMETEAFF. DNA for the CDR3: TGCAGTGCTAGCAGGGGGCGAATGGAAACTGAAGCTTTCTTT. The gene calls are TRBV20-1 and TRBJ1-1; 8 bases line up with TRBD1. The CDR3 has 14 amino acids. Germline V gene data show CDR1 as DFQATT and CDR2 as SNEGSKA (reference sequence). V trimming: 3 bases; J trimming: 5 bases; junction bases outside the gene matches: 8.

This clonotype was detected ten times or more. One end of the junction varies from germline; a read error may be responsible. This chain uses TRBV12-3 or TRBV12-4 with TRBJ2-2; 10 bases map to TRBD1. CDR3 length: 14 residues. The CDR3 loop reads CASQDRGDTRELFF. CDR3 coding DNA: TGTGCCAGCCAGGACAGGGGGGACACCAGGGAGCTGTTTTTT.

Concerning this clonotype itself: One junction end disagrees with the germline gene, perhaps due to a read error. The chain uses TRBV9 and TRBJ1-2, with a tentative D call TRBD1 (6 bases). Germline CDR1 reads SGDLS; CDR2 reads YYNGEE. CDR3 length: 14 residues. CDR3: CPSTTPGVPYGYTF. CDR3 DNA sequence: TGTCCCAGCACTACCCCAGGGGTACCCTATGGCTACACCTTC.

Ten or more counts support this clonotype. V is TRBV27 and J is TRBJ1-1; tentatively, D is TRBD1 (6 bases). This CDR3 spans 15 amino acids. In germline, CDR1 is MNHEY, CDR2 SMNVEV (reference sequence). Trimming pared 6 bases from V and 3 bases from J, leaving 17 bases between. CDR3 region: CASRGGREGDTEAFF. As DNA, the CDR3 is TGTGCCAGCAGAGGGGGGAGGGAAGGGGACACTGAAGCTTTCTTT.

This clonotype was counted at least ten times. J is TRBJ2-1 and V is TRBV9; 11 nucleotides line up with TRBD2. The CDR3 is made up of 15 amino acids. Germline V CDR1 and CDR2: SGDLS, YYNGEE. Trimming removed 2 bases from V and 10 bases from J; junction bases left unmatched: 8. CDR3 residues: CASSVTSGMGNEQFF. DNA of the CDR3: TGTGCCAGCAGCGTGACTAGCGGGATGGGGAACGAGCAGTTCTTC.